The 28 T cell receptor beta chains below were found in one sample sequenced in a study of T cells in Graves' hyperthyroidism and ophthalmopathy. The TCR beta CDR3 regions underwent amplification using RNA transcripts as the source. HTBI primers were employed in a first-round RT-PCR of the TCR CDR3. TCRdb reprocessed the multiplex PCR reads with MiXCR, giving one entry per CDR3 protein. The sample lists 300,000 to 500,000 distinct CDR3 sequences; 11% to 15% were seen once. The source material was blood. The source of these receptors is a man in his forties or fifties with Graves' ophthalmopathy.

This clonotype was recorded at least ten times. The CDR3 bases are TGTGCCAGCAATATTCGACGCGGGAGCTCCTACAATGAGCAGTTCTTC. Translating it yields CASNIRRGSSYNEQFF. This chain uses TRBV2 with TRBJ2-1, with TRBD2 matching 7 bases. The V segment lost 7 bases and the J segment 0 bases; nucleotides outside the gene matches: 9. CDR3 length equals 16 residues. Germline loops: CDR1 SNHLY, CDR2 FYNNEI.

This clonotype was counted at least ten times. V usage is TRBV20-1 and J usage is TRBJ2-3, with a tentative D call TRBD2 (5 bases). The CDR3 totals 13 residues. V lost 6 bases, J lost 4 bases, and 14 bases lay in between. In germline, CDR1 is DFQATT, CDR2 SNEGSKA (reference sequence). The CDR3 spells CSASREGPDTQYF. CDR3 sequence (DNA): TGCAGTGCATCACGGGAAGGACCAGATACGCAGTATTTT.

A few counts support this clonotype. This chain links TRBV25-1 with TRBJ1-2; 12 bases are a match to TRBD1. The trim removed 3 bases at V and 8 bases at J, leaving 7 bases unmatched. Germline V gene sequence: CDR1 MGHDK, CDR2 SYGVNS. This CDR3 spans 15 amino acids. This CDR3 is CASSDRDRGLQGYTF. CDR3 DNA: TGTGCCAGCAGTGACCGGGACAGGGGGCTTCAGGGCTACACCTTC.

This clonotype has only a few counts. This chain connects TRBV12-3 or TRBV12-4 to TRBJ2-3; D ambiguous. CDR3 length: 15 residues. V lost 7 bases, J lost 0 bases, and 14 bases lay in between. In nucleotides, the CDR3 is TGTGCCAGCACCCTCTGGGATGCTAGCACAGATACGCAGTATTTT. It specifies CASTLWDASTDTQYF.

In its sample, this clonotype was seen many times. The genes are TRBV7-9 and TRBJ1-2; D not resolved. Trimming removed 4 bases at V and 8 bases at J, with 20 bases between. Germline values: CDR1 SEHNR, CDR2 FQNEAQ (reference sequence). The length of the CDR3 is 15 residues. The CDR3 bases are TGTGCCAGCAGCTCCAGCCAACTGGACGGTCTCGGCTACACCTTC. This gives the protein CASSSSQLDGLGYTF.

Here the CDR3 DNA reads TGTGCCAGTAGTATCCCCGGCAGGAACAAGAATGAGCAGTTCTTC. Its protein product is CASSIPGRNKNEQFF. The rearrangement links TRBV19 to TRBJ2-1; D is unclear. Trimming left V 3 bases short and J 7 bases short, with 16 bases between. This CDR3 is 15 amino acids long. CDR1 and CDR2 from the germline V gene are LNHDA and SQIVND (reference sequence).

This clonotype has ten or more counts. The V and J genes are TRBV7-9 and TRBJ2-2; TRBD1 matches at 10 bases. CDR3 length: 16 amino acids. Trimming cost V 8 bases and J 7 bases; bases outside gene matches: 13. CDR1 SEHNR and CDR2 FQNEAQ come from the germline V gene (reference sequence). CDR3 region: CASDWSTGQGIGELFF. Here the CDR3 DNA reads TGTGCCAGCGACTGGTCGACGGGACAGGGGATCGGGGAGCTGTTTTTT.

This clonotype was recorded at least ten times. The CDR3: CASSESAGFRQPQHF. Here the CDR3 DNA reads TGTGCCAGCAGTGAATCTGCGGGGTTTCGTCAGCCCCAGCATTTT. The rearrangement joins TRBV2 to TRBJ1-5, with unresolved D. CDR1 is SNHLY and CDR2 is FYNNEI in the germline V gene. The CDR3 loop spans 15 amino acids. The V and J ends lost 2 bases and 6 bases respectively, with 14 bases between them. The variable domain in full, with the rest retrieved from reference TRBV2 and TRBJ1-5, is EPEVTQTPSHQVTQMGQEVILRCVPISNHLYFYWYRQILGQKVEFLVSFYNNEISEKSEIFDDQFSVERPDGSNFTLKIRSTKLEDSAMYFCASSESAGFRQPQHFGDGTRLSIL.

The chain combines TRBV2 with TRBJ2-2; D uncertain. CDR1 is SNHLY and CDR2 is FYNNEI in the germline V gene. V was trimmed by 6 bases and J by 4 bases, leaving 9 bases between them. This CDR3 has 13 amino acids. The CDR3 region is CASRFDTTGELFF. The CDR3 region has the DNA TGTGCCAGCAGATTCGACACCACCGGGGAGCTGTTTTTT.

This clonotype was observed a handful of times. This rearrangement joins TRBV5-6 to TRBJ1-1; D gene unclear. The germline gives CDR1 SGHDT, CDR2 YYEEEE. CDR3 length equals 12 residues. Trimming left V 2 bases short and J 2 bases short, with 4 bases between. The CDR3 coding sequence is TGTGCCAGCAGCTTTTACAACACTGAAGCTTTCTTT. As protein: CASSFYNTEAFF.

The rearrangement links TRBV28 to TRBJ2-5; TRBD2 matches at 8 bases. Trimming at V came to 6 bases and at J to 0 bases, leaving 6 bases not matched to a gene. The CDR3 spans 15 residues. Per germline, CDR1 MDHEN and CDR2 SYDVKM. Written as DNA, the CDR3 is TGTGCCAGCAGACGTAGCGGGATTTACCAAGAGACCCAGTACTTC. Translated, it gives CASRRSGIYQETQYF.

This clonotype was seen many times. This chain connects TRBV28 to TRBJ1-2; D call uncertain. The germline V and J ends were trimmed by 5 bases and 3 bases, with 10 bases remaining between them. Per germline, CDR1 MDHEN and CDR2 SYDVKM. This CDR3 has 13 amino acids. This chain's CDR3 is CASSAQPDYGYTF. CDR3 sequence (DNA): TGTGCCAGCAGTGCTCAGCCGGACTATGGCTACACCTTC.

This clonotype was seen many times. The genes are TRBV4-1 and TRBJ2-7; 10 nucleotides line up with TRBD1. The CDR3 is made up of 16 amino acids. With V trimmed by 3 bases and J by 2 bases, 7 bases remained unmatched. CDR1 is MGHRA and CDR2 is YSYEKL in the germline V gene. The chain's CDR3 is CASSQDRGSTTYEQYF. DNA of the CDR3: TGCGCCAGCAGCCAGGACAGGGGGTCGACAACCTACGAGCAGTACTTC.

This clonotype was seen many times. The chain uses TRBV7-8 and TRBJ1-6; 8 nucleotides align to TRBD1. Germline loops: CDR1 SGHVS, CDR2 FQNEAQ. CDR3 length equals 16 residues. J was trimmed by 0 bases and V by 4 bases; bases with no gene match: 2. CDR3 in DNA: TGTGCCAGCAGCTGGACAGGGAGCTCCTATAATTCACCCCTCCACTTT. Its protein is CASSWTGSSYNSPLHF.

The chain combines TRBV5-4 with TRBJ1-1, with D perhaps TRBD1 (5 bases). Trimming took 4 bases from V and 6 from J, leaving 10 bases between them. This CDR3 comprises 12 residues. CDR1 and CDR2 (germline): SGHNT, YYREEE (reference sequence). The CDR3 is CASSNRQSEAFF. The CDR3 coding sequence is TGTGCCAGCAGCAACCGACAGTCTGAAGCTTTCTTT.

In this sample, this clonotype turned up a few times. The chain couples TRBV6-1 to TRBJ2-5, with TRBD2 identical over 13 bases. This CDR3 contains 14 residues. J lost 3 bases, V lost 7 bases, and 2 bases had no gene match. CDR1 and CDR2 (germline): MNHNS, SASEGT. The CDR3 region is CASNGLAGEETQYF. The CDR3 region has the DNA TGTGCCAGCAATGGACTAGCGGGAGAAGAGACCCAGTACTTC.

This clonotype occurred many times. The chain has TRBV29-1 and TRBJ2-3; tentatively, D is TRBD1 (6 bases). This CDR3 contains 14 residues. Trimming left V 8 bases short and J 5 bases short, with 20 bases between. Germline CDR1 SQVTM, CDR2 ANQGSEA. DNA for the CDR3: TGCAGCTCCTCCCCCGGACAGATCGGAGATACGCAGTATTTT. Its translation: CSSSPGQIGDTQYF.

This clonotype was observed many times. V and J are TRBV6-1 and TRBJ1-5, with 7 positions matching TRBD1. The CDR3 has 14 residues. The germline CDR1 and CDR2 sequences are MNHNS and SASEGT. The V gene end was trimmed by 6 bases and the J gene end by 3 bases; junction bases not matched to a gene: 5. CDR3 sequence reads: CASRFDRANQPQHF. CDR3 DNA: TGTGCCAGCAGATTTGACAGGGCCAATCAGCCCCAGCATTTT.

This clonotype has a count of ten or more. DNA of the CDR3: TGTGCCAGCAGTACAGGGGGCGGCAATGGCTACACCTTC. Its protein is CASSTGGGNGYTF. This chain uses TRBV7-9 with TRBJ1-2; 9 nucleotides line up with TRBD1. The CDR3 covers 13 residues. The ends lost 6 bases at V and 6 bases at J; junction bases unmatched: 5. Germline V gives CDR1 SEHNR, CDR2 FQNEAQ (reference sequence).

This clonotype has a count of ten or more. The J gene is TRBJ2-7, the V gene TRBV20-1; TRBD2 agrees at 10 bases. The CDR3 length is 15 residues. Germline V gene sequence: CDR1 DFQATT, CDR2 SNEGSKA (reference sequence). V lost 3 bases to trimming and J lost 2 bases; unmatched junction nucleotides: 7. CDR3 loop: CSASVPLAGAYEQYF. The CDR3 nucleotides read TGCAGTGCTAGTGTTCCCCTAGCGGGAGCCTACGAGCAGTACTTC.

This clonotype was detected ten times or more. The gene calls are TRBV30 and TRBJ2-1; D not certain. The germline V gene encodes CDR1 GTSNPN and CDR2 SVGIG (reference sequence). This CDR3 is built from 12 residues. Trimming took 4 bases from V and 6 from J, leaving 10 bases between them. The DNA for the CDR3 is TGTGCCTGGACCGAAAACCTCAATGAGCAGTTCTTC. It is translated as CAWTENLNEQFF.

This clonotype was detected a few times. The chain's CDR3 is CASSLGLNRYLGDEQFF. The DNA of the CDR3 is TGTGCCAGCAGTCTAGGACTCAACCGGTACCTCGGGGATGAGCAGTTCTTC. The chain joins TRBV2 to TRBJ2-1; TRBD2 might be the D (5 bases). CDR3 length: 17 residues. V lost 5 bases and J 8 bases, leaving 25 bases between the germline ends. Germline V gene lookup returns CDR1 SNHLY and CDR2 FYNNEI. The variable domain in full, with the rest retrieved from reference TRBV2 and TRBJ2-1, is EPEVTQTPSHQVTQMGQEVILRCVPISNHLYFYWYRQILGQKVEFLVSFYNNEISEKSEIFDDQFSVERPDGSNFTLKIRSTKLEDSAMYFCASSLGLNRYLGDEQFFGPGTRLTVL.

This clonotype occurred a few times. The chain carries TRBV20-1 and TRBJ2-2; D uncertain. The CDR3 has 15 residues. V shed 1 base and J shed 1 base, with 10 bases lying between them. From germline, CDR1 is DFQATT and CDR2 SNEGSKA (reference sequence). This chain's CDR3 is CSARVGSRNTGELFF. In DNA form, the CDR3 reads TGCAGTGCTAGAGTGGGTAGTCGGAACACCGGGGAGCTGTTTTTT.

In this sample, this clonotype turned up many times. The rearrangement links TRBV6-1 to TRBJ2-1; D ambiguous. CDR1 and CDR2 (germline): MNHNS, SASEGT. CDR3 size: 12 residues. Deletions cut 5 bases from V and 9 bases from J, with 11 bases between. The CDR3 loop is CASSSTPGEQFF. Here the CDR3 DNA reads TGTGCCAGCAGTTCTACACCGGGTGAGCAGTTCTTC.

Ten or more counts support this clonotype. The V and J genes are TRBV4-1 and TRBJ1-4; 7 bases line up with TRBD1. Germline CDR1 MGHRA, CDR2 YSYEKL. V dropped 0 bases and J dropped 9; count of bases not matched to a gene: 19. The CDR3 consists of 19 residues. The CDR3, as DNA: TGCGCCAGCAGCCAAGACAACCGGGACAGTTTCGCTCAGCCCCAAAAACTGTTTTTT. This sequence encodes CASSQDNRDSFAQPQKLFF.

This clonotype came up many times. The chain carries TRBV5-1 and TRBJ1-5; TRBD1 is a possible D gene (6 bases). The CDR3 is 13 amino acids. V was trimmed by 4 bases and J by 6 bases, leaving 11 bases between them. Germline lookup yields CDR1 SGHRS and CDR2 YFSETQ. The CDR3 is CASSVTGSQPQHF. CDR3 sequence (DNA): TGCGCCAGCAGCGTTACAGGGAGTCAGCCCCAGCATTTT. Together with reference TRBV5-1 and TRBJ1-5, the CDR3 gives the full variable domain: KAGVTQTPRYLIKTRGQQVTLSCSPISGHRSVSWYQQTPGQGLQFLFEYFSETQRNKGNFPGRFSGRQFSNSRSEMNVSTLELGDSALYLCASSVTGSQPQHFGDGTRLSIL.

This clonotype was observed a handful of times. The rearrangement joins TRBV28 to TRBJ2-2; 9 bases are a match to TRBD2. The CDR3 sequence is 13 residues long. Germline V gene data show CDR1 as MDHEN and CDR2 as SYDVKM. V dropped 8 bases and J dropped 4; count of bases not matched to a gene: 2. Written as DNA, the CDR3 is TGTGCCAGCGAGACTAGCGGCACCGGGGAGCTGTTTTTT. Translated: CASETSGTGELFF.

This clonotype occurred many times. V is TRBV11-2 and J is TRBJ2-7; 9 bases agree with TRBD1. This CDR3 is 15 amino acids long. The germline CDR1 and CDR2 sequences are SGHAT and FQNNGV. The ends lost 1 base at V and 1 base at J; junction bases unmatched: 2. CDR3 amino acids: CASSLVTGGSYEQYF. CDR3 coding DNA: TGTGCCAGCAGCTTAGTGACAGGGGGGTCCTACGAGCAGTACTTC.